This entry lists 24 T cell receptor beta chains sequenced from one sample in a study of tumor-infiltrating lymphocytes in localized non-small cell lung cancer. The data were produced by immunoSEQ multiplex PCR, yet TCRdb's version contains in-frame clones alone and is incomplete. The sample has under 15,000 clones, approximately 85% seen once; the top ten hold 3% to 4%. The sample was uninvolved lung tissue not adjacent to the tumor. All receptors come from a human donor with non-small cell lung cancer.

V usage is TRBV9 and J usage is TRBJ2-1; 10 nucleotides agree with TRBD1. CDR3 length: 15 residues. Losses at the gene ends were 1 base for V and 7 bases for J; bases not matched to a gene: 5. Germline values: CDR1 SGDLS, CDR2 YYNGEE. The CDR3 sequence is CASSVSGQGLNEQFF. The CDR3 DNA is TGTGCCAGCAGCGTATCGGGACAGGGGTTGAATGAGCAGTTCTTC.

The chain has TRBV30 and TRBJ1-1, with TRBD1 matching 10 bases. Germline CDR1 is GTSNPN and CDR2 is SVGIG (reference sequence). Unmatched junction bases numbered 3, after V lost 4 bases and J lost 4 bases. CDR3 size: 13 residues. The CDR3 bases are TGTGCCTGGAAGGGACAGGGGAGCACTGAAGCTTTCTTT. It translates to CAWKGQGSTEAFF. The entire variable domain, with the rest obtained from reference TRBV30 and TRBJ1-1, is as follows: SQTIHQWPATLVQPVGSPLSLECTVEGTSNPNLYWYRQAAGRGLQLLFYSVGIGQISSEVPQNLSASRPQDRQFILSSKKLLLSDSGFYLCAWKGQGSTEAFFGQGTRLTVV.

This chain connects TRBV30 to TRBJ1-2; D is perhaps TRBD1 (5 bases). Trimming cost V 0 bases and J 6 bases, with 26 bases left between them. Per the germline V gene, CDR1 is GTSNPN and CDR2 is SVGIG (reference sequence). The CDR3 sequence is 18 residues long. DNA of the CDR3: TGTGCCTGGAGTGTAATAGGAGGGCCAAGGGGAATGAAAGATGGCTACACCTTC. Protein: CAWSVIGGPRGMKDGYTF.

J is TRBJ2-5 and V is TRBV18; no clear D. Germline-derived CDR1 and CDR2 are KGHSH and LQKENI. The V gene lost 5 bases and the J gene lost 4 bases, with 2 bases spanning the gap. This CDR3 comprises 10 residues. CDR3 sequence reads: CASSGETQYF. As DNA, the CDR3 is TGTGCCAGCTCAGGAGAGACCCAGTACTTC.

The rearrangement joins TRBV28 to TRBJ2-7; TRBD1 matches at 7 bases. Germline-derived CDR1 and CDR2 are MDHEN and SYDVKM. The trim removed 5 bases at V and 2 bases at J, leaving 3 bases unmatched. The CDR3 has 13 amino acids. CDR3 residues: CASSRQGPYEQYF. The CDR3 DNA reads as TGTGCCAGCAGTAGACAGGGCCCCTACGAGCAGTACTTC.

V and J are TRBV5-4 and TRBJ1-3; D is possibly TRBD1 (6 bases). V was pared by 4 bases and J by 2 bases, with 13 bases between. Per germline, CDR1 SGHNT and CDR2 YYREEE (reference sequence). The CDR3 consists of 15 residues. The CDR3 reads CASSRDKWPGNTIYF. The CDR3 nucleotides read TGTGCCAGCAGCCGGGACAAATGGCCTGGAAACACCATATATTTT.

The chain links TRBV30 to TRBJ2-7, with a weak D call TRBD2 (5 bases). The V end was cut by 5 bases, the J end by 1 base, with 12 bases between. The V gene's germline CDR1 is GTSNPN and CDR2 SVGIG (reference sequence). The CDR3 sequence is 13 residues long. This chain's CDR3 is CAWDRGLSYEQYF. The CDR3 DNA reads TGTGCCTGGGACCGCGGGCTTTCCTACGAGCAGTACTTC.

This sequence joins TRBV5-1 and TRBJ2-5; tentatively, D is TRBD1 (6 bases). From germline, CDR1 is SGHRS and CDR2 YFSETQ. The V end was cut by 4 bases, the J end by 2 bases, with 15 bases between. This CDR3 spans 15 amino acids. The CDR3 is CASSTGTTAQETQYF. In nucleotides, the CDR3 is TGCGCCAGCAGCACCGGGACAACTGCACAAGAGACCCAGTACTTC.

This chain joins TRBV11-2 and TRBJ2-3; D uncertain. V was shortened by 5 bases and J by 7 bases, with 10 bases between the two germline ends. This CDR3 contains 12 residues. Looked up from germline, CDR1 is SGHAT and CDR2 is FQNNGV. The CDR3 region has the DNA TGTGCCAGCAGCCAAAACGGGTATACGCAGTATTTT. It specifies CASSQNGYTQYF. Complete variable domain (other parts from reference TRBV11-2 and TRBJ2-3): EAGVAQSPRYKIIEKRQSVAFWCNPISGHATLYWYQQILGQGPKLLIQFQNNGVVDDSQLPKDRFSAERLKGVDSTLKIQPAKLEDSAVYLCASSQNGYTQYFGPGTRLTVL.

This chain joins TRBV10-1 and TRBJ2-7; D is possibly TRBD2 (6 bases). Trimming removed 2 bases from V and 0 bases from J, with 26 bases in between. CDR3 length: 20 residues. Germline lookup yields CDR1 WNHNN and CDR2 SYGVQD (reference sequence). DNA of the CDR3: TGCGCCAGCAGTGAGGAGGTCTCCCGGACCTCGTGGGAGGTCTCCTACGAGCAGTACTTC. Residues: CASSEEVSRTSWEVSYEQYF.

This chain joins TRBV5-4 and TRBJ2-1; 9 nucleotides line up with TRBD2. Looked up from germline, CDR1 is SGHNT and CDR2 is YYREEE (reference sequence). V trimming: 9 bases; J trimming: 4 bases; junction bases outside the gene matches: 14. The CDR3 spans 16 residues. CDR3 region: CATKEASSGDYNEQFF. CDR3 sequence (DNA): TGTGCCACCAAAGAGGCGTCTAGCGGGGATTACAATGAGCAGTTCTTC.

The chain links TRBV5-1 to TRBJ1-2; D uncertain. Trimming took 3 bases from V and 7 from J, leaving 13 bases between them. Germline V gene data show CDR1 as SGHRS and CDR2 as YFSETQ. The CDR3 is made up of 13 amino acids. This CDR3 is CASSWSQSSGYTF. In DNA, the CDR3 is TGCGCCAGCAGCTGGAGCCAGTCTTCTGGCTACACCTTC.

This chain uses TRBV5-6 with TRBJ1-2; D is undetermined. V shed 4 bases and J shed 4 bases, with 20 bases lying between them. CDR3 length: 16 residues. Germline V gives CDR1 SGHDT, CDR2 YYEEEE. The chain's CDR3 is CASSVYSLWAGYGYTF. The DNA of the CDR3 is TGTGCCAGCAGCGTATACAGCCTTTGGGCTGGCTATGGCTACACCTTC.

This chain connects TRBV15 to TRBJ2-1; 12 bases align to TRBD2. Trimming removed 0 bases from V and 10 bases from J; junction bases left unmatched: 10. Germline assignment: CDR1 LNHNV and CDR2 YYDKDF (reference sequence). CDR3 length: 17 amino acids. CDR3 sequence reads: CATSRDWASGRAGEQFF. The CDR3 DNA sequence: TGTGCCACCAGCAGAGATTGGGCTAGCGGGAGGGCCGGGGAGCAGTTCTTC.

The CDR3 DNA reads TGCGCCAGCAGTGAGTCGGGGGGCCCGAGCCCCTACGAGCAGTACTTC. This gives the protein CASSESGGPSPYEQYF. This chain connects TRBV10-2 to TRBJ2-7, with D perhaps given as TRBD1 or TRBD2 (6 bases each). The V and J ends lost 0 bases and 2 bases respectively, with 14 bases between them. Germline CDR1 reads WSHSY; CDR2 reads SAAADI. The CDR3 has 16 amino acids.

The V call is TRBV2, the J call TRBJ2-5, with TRBD2 identical over 7 bases. V gave up 2 bases and J gave up 3 bases; unmatched junction bases: 6. Germline V lookup: CDR1 SNHLY, CDR2 FYNNEI. The CDR3 covers 15 residues. The CDR3 nucleotides read TGTGCCAGCAGTGAATTCACCCTAGCGGAAGAGACCCAGTACTTC. Encoded protein: CASSEFTLAEETQYF.

This clone was observed a single time. This chain connects TRBV29-1 to TRBJ2-5; 7 bases line up with TRBD2. The CDR3 totals 14 residues. CDR1 is SQVTM, CDR2 ANQGSEA, per germline. CDR3 sequence reads: CRWGRGSSWETQYF. In DNA form, the CDR3 reads TGCAGGTGGGGGAGGGGCTCGAGTTGGGAGACCCAGTACTTC.

The rearrangement links TRBV29-1 to TRBJ2-1, with D perhaps given as TRBD1 or TRBD2 (5 bases each). Germline CDR1 SQVTM, CDR2 ANQGSEA. With 0 bases removed from V and 0 bases from J, the gap between germline ends came to 12 bases. The CDR3 totals 16 residues. CDR3 region: CSVEDQGRGSYNEQFF. The CDR3 DNA reads TGCAGCGTTGAAGATCAGGGCCGGGGCTCCTACAATGAGCAGTTCTTC.

The rearrangement joins TRBV11-3 to TRBJ2-2, with D possibly TRBD2 on 5 matching bases. Germline V lookup: CDR1 SGHNT, CDR2 YENEEA. This CDR3 is built from 14 residues. V was shortened by 5 bases and J by 7 bases, with 14 bases between the two germline ends. This CDR3 is CASSPVAGGGELFF. CDR3 DNA sequence: TGTGCCAGCAGCCCCGTGGCGGGTGGCGGGGAGCTGTTTTTT.

This chain links TRBV28 with TRBJ1-5; TRBD1 matches 7 bases. V shed 2 bases and J 7 bases; nucleotides not matched to a gene: 5. The germline V gene has CDR1 MDHEN and CDR2 SYDVKM. The CDR3 covers 14 residues. CDR3 sequence reads: CASSLGDSSQPQHF. The CDR3, as DNA: TGTGCCAGCAGTTTAGGGGACAGTTCCCAGCCCCAGCATTTT. The full variable domain, completed using reference TRBV28 and TRBJ1-5, is DVKVTQSSRYLVKRTGEKVFLECVQDMDHENMFWYRQDPGLGLRLIYFSYDVKMKEKGDIPEGYSVSREKKERFSLILESASTNQTSMYLCASSLGDSSQPQHFGDGTRLSIL.

The V gene is TRBV7-5, the J gene TRBJ2-1; TRBD2, as called in the table, went unchecked against the DNA. TRBV7-5 is a pseudogene. This CDR3 region has 12 residues. The CDR3 here is CARSFPTGEQFF. CDR3 in DNA: TGTGCCAGAAGCTTCCCCACCGGTGAGCAGTTCTTC.

This clone was detected only once. The chain uses TRBV10-3 and TRBJ1-2, with TRBD1 identical over 7 bases. The ends lost 10 bases at V and 6 bases at J; junction bases unmatched: 8. This CDR3 is 12 amino acids long. Germline CDR1 and CDR2: ENHRY and SYGVKD. DNA for the CDR3: TGTGCCACCATGAACAGGGGAGATGGCTACACCTTC. Amino acid sequence: CATMNRGDGYTF.

V usage is TRBV5-6 and J usage is TRBJ2-7, with D unresolved. Germline V gives CDR1 SGHDT, CDR2 YYEEEE. The CDR3 consists of 12 residues. The V end lost 2 bases, the J end lost 9 bases, and 12 bases lay between the germline ends. CDR3 sequence reads: CASSFQSSGQYF. CDR3 bases: TGTGCCAGCAGCTTTCAGTCGTCGGGGCAGTACTTC. Supplemented by reference TRBV5-6 and TRBJ2-7, the full variable domain reads DAGVTQSPTHLIKTRGQQVTLRCSPKSGHDTVSWYQQALGQGPQFIFQYYEEEERQRGNFPDRFSGHQFPNYSSELNVNALLLGDSALYLCASSFQSSGQYFGPGTRLTVT.

The gene calls are TRBV6-5 and TRBJ1-2, with TRBD1 identical over 9 bases. CDR3 size: 15 residues. CDR1 and CDR2 (germline): MNHEY, SVGAGI. J gave up 1 base and V 4 bases, and 4 bases lay outside the gene matches. CDR3 nucleotides: TGTGCCAGCAGTTCGACAGGGGGTATTAACTATGGCTACACCTTC. Translation gives CASSSTGGINYGYTF.